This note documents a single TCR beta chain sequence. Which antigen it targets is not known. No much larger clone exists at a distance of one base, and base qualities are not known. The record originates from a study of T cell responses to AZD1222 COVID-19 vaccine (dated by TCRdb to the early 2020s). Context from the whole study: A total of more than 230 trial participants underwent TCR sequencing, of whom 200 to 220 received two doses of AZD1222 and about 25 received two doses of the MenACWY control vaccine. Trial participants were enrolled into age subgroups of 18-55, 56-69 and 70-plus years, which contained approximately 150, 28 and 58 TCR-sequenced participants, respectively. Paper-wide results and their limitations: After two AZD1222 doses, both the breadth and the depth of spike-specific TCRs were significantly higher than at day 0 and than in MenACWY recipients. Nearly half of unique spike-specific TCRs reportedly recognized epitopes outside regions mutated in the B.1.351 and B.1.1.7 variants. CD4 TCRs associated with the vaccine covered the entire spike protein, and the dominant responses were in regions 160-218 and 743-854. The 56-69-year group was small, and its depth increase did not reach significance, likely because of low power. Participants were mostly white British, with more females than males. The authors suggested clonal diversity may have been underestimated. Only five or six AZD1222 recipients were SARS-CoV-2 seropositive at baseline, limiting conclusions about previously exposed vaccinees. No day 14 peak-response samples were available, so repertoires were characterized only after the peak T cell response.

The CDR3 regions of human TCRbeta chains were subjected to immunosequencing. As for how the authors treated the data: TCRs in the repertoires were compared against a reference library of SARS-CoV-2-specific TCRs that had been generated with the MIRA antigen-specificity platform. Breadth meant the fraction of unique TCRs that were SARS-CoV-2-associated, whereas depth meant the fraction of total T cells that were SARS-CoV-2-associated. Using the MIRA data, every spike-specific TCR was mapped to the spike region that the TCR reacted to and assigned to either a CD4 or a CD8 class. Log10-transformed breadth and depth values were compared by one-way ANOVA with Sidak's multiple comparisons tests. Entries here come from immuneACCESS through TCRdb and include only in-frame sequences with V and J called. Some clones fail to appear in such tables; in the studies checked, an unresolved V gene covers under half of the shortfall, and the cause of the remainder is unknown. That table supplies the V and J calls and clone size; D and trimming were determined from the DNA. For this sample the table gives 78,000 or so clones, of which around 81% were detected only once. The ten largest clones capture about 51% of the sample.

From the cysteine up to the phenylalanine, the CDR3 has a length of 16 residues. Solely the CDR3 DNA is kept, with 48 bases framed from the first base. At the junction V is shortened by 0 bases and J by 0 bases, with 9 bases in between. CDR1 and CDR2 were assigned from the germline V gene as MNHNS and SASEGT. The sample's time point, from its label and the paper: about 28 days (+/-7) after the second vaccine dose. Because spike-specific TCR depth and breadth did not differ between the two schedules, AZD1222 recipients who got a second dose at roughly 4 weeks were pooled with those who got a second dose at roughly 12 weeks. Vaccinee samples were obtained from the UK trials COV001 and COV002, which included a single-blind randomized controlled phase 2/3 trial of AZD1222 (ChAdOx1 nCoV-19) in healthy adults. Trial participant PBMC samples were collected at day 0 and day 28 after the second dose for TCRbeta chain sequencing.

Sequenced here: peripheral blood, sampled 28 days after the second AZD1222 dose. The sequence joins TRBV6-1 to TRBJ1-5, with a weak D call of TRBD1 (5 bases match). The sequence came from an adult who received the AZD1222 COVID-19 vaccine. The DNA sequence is TGTGCCAGCAGTGAAGCGCGACAGAATAGCAATCAGCCCCAGCATTTT. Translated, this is CASSEARQNSNQPQHF.